This TCR beta chain came from a study of blood T cell repertoires in COVID-19. In the study overall: The United States, Italy and Spain provided the acute and convalescent COVID-19 samples.

The V gene end was trimmed by 0 bases and the J gene end by 5 bases; junction bases not matched to a gene: 1. Germline V CDR1 and CDR2: LGHNA, YNFKEQ. The CDR3 has 16 residues. The repertoire was sequenced with immunoSEQ multiplex PCR; TCRdb's copy has only in-frame clones and lacks some. The sample has a few hundred thousand clones; nearly 90% are singletons. Sequencing was carried out using peripheral blood. This sequence originates from a woman aged 25 to 39 with COVID-19, enrolled during active disease. The chain has TRBV4-2 and TRBJ2-1, with TRBD2 identical over 13 bases. In nucleotides, the CDR3 is TGTGCCAGCAGCCAAGACGGACTAGCGGGGGACAATGAGCAGTTCTTC. Translated: CASSQDGLAGDNEQFF.